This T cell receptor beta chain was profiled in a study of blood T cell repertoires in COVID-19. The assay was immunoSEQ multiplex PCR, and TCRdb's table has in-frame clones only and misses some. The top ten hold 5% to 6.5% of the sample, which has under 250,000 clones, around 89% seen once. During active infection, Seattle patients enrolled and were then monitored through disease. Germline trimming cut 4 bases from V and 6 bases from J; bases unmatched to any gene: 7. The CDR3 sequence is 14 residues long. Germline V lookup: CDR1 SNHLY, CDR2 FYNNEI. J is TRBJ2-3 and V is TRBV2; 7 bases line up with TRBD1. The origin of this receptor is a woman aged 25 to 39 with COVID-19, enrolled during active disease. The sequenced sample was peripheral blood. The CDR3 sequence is CASSADRYRDTQYF. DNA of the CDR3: TGTGCCAGCAGTGCGGACAGGTACCGGGATACGCAGTATTTT.